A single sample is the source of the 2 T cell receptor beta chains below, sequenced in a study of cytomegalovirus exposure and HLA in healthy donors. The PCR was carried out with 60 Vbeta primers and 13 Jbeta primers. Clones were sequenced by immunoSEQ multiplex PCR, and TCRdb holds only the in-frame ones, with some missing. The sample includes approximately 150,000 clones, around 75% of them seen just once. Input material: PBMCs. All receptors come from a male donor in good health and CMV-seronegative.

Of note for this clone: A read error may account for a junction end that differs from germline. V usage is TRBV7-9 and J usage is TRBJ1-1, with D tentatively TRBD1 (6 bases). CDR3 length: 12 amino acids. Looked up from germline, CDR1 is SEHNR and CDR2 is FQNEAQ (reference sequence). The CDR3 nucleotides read TGTTCCAGCAGGACAGAAAACACTGAAGCTTTCTTT. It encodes CSSRTENTEAFF. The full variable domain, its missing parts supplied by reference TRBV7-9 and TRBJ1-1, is DTGVSQNPRHKITKRGQNVTFRCDPISEHNRLYWYRQTLGQGPEFLTYFQNEAQLEKSRLLSDRFSAERPKGSFSTLEIQRTEQGDSAMYLCSSRTENTEAFFGQGTRLTVV.

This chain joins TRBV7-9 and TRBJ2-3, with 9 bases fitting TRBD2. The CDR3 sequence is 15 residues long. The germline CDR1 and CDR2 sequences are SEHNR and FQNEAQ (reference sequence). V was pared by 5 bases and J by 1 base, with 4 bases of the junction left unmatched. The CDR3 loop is CASSTAGGRTDTQYF. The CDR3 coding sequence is TGTGCCAGCAGCACTGCGGGGGGGCGCACAGATACGCAGTATTTT.